One and the same sample provided the 32 T cell receptor beta chains below, sequenced in a study of identical twins. TCRdb recomputed calls from the 5' RACE reads with MiXCR, one row per CDR3 protein. The sample gives 350,000 to 450,000 distinct CDR3 sequences, around 20% of which show up once; less than 15% is in the top ten. Sequencing was done on a sample of naive T cells sorted from blood. Receptor source: a man aged 45-65 years in good health.

The sample holds a few counts of this clonotype. This chain joins TRBV29-1 and TRBJ2-3; TRBD2 aligns across 11 bases. The trim removed 0 bases at V and 4 bases at J, leaving 18 bases unmatched. The CDR3 runs to 20 residues. CDR1 and CDR2 (germline): SQVTM, ANQGSEA. This chain's CDR3 is CSVEDPQGASGRLLADTQYF. In DNA, the CDR3 is TGCAGCGTTGAAGATCCTCAGGGGGCTAGCGGGAGGCTACTGGCAGATACGCAGTATTTT.

There are a few counts of this clonotype. V is TRBV6-1 and J is TRBJ2-4, with 9 bases lining up with TRBD1. The germline V gene has CDR1 MNHNS and CDR2 SASEGT. This CDR3 spans 18 amino acids. Unmatched junction bases numbered 17, after V lost 6 bases and J lost 5 bases. In DNA form, the CDR3 reads TGTGCCAGCAGAGAATCCGGGACAGGGAGGGTCGGGGAAAACATTCAGTACTTC. Protein product: CASRESGTGRVGENIQYF.

The V call is TRBV5-4, the J call TRBJ2-5, with 10 bases aligning to TRBD2. Germline-derived CDR1 and CDR2 are SGHNT and YYREEE (reference sequence). J lost 5 bases, V lost 5 bases, and 15 bases had no gene match. The CDR3 extends over 17 amino acids. The DNA of the CDR3 is TGTGCCAGCAGTCCCTCTAGCGGGGGAGGTTGGACGGAGACCCAGTACTTC. It yields the protein CASSPSSGGGWTETQYF.

The rearrangement uses TRBV4-2 and TRBJ1-3; D gene unclear. The CDR3 is 13 amino acids. Germline V gene data show CDR1 as LGHNA and CDR2 as YNFKEQ. With 0 bases removed from V and 7 bases from J, the gap between germline ends came to 7 bases. The DNA for the CDR3 is TGTGCCAGCAGCCAAGATTTCAGTAACACCATATATTTT. Its translation is CASSQDFSNTIYF.

The chain links TRBV7-2 to TRBJ2-1, with 9 bases lining up with TRBD1. The CDR3 length is 17 residues. The ends lost 5 bases at V and 1 base at J; junction bases unmatched: 9. Germline CDR1 SGHTA, CDR2 FQGNSA. In DNA, the CDR3 is TGTGCCAGCAGCCGCCGCGGGACAGGGAGTTCCTACAATGAGCAGTTCTTC. It translates to CASSRRGTGSSYNEQFF. Drawing the rest from reference TRBV7-2 and TRBJ2-1, the complete variable domain is GAGVSQSPSNKVTEKGKDVELRCDPISGHTALYWYRQSLGQGLEFLIYFQGNSAPDKSGLPSDRFSAERTGGSVSTLTIQRTQQEDSAVYLCASSRRGTGSSYNEQFFGPGTRLTVL.

This clonotype has ten or more counts. The chain has TRBV4-3 and TRBJ2-1; D assignment may be TRBD1 or TRBD2 (5 bases each). Trimming took off 0 bases at V and 6 bases at J, with 15 bases between the two ends. The CDR3 length is 16 residues. Germline V gives CDR1 LGHNA, CDR2 YSLEER. The CDR3 protein is CASSQDPPGAVNEQFF. The CDR3 region has the DNA TGCGCCAGCAGCCAAGATCCACCCGGGGCCGTCAATGAGCAGTTCTTC.

This clonotype was seen many times. The V gene is TRBV10-3, the J gene TRBJ2-5, with 9 bases lining up with TRBD2. Germline V CDR1 and CDR2: ENHRY, SYGVKD. The CDR3 totals 15 residues. J lost 5 bases, V lost 0 bases, and 4 bases had no gene match. CDR3 bases: TGTGCCATCAGTGAGTCAGGGACTAGCTTGGAGACCCAGTACTTC. The encoded protein is CAISESGTSLETQYF.

A remark on this clonotype: A much larger clonotype is one base distant, so this may be a read error. This rearrangement joins TRBV6-5 to TRBJ2-1; 7 bases agree with TRBD2. The CDR3 contains 17 residues. With 0 bases clipped from V and 2 bases from J, the junction kept 7 bases outside the gene matches. CDR1 is MNHEY and CDR2 is SVGAGI in the germline V gene. The DNA of the CDR3 is TGTGCCAGCAGTTACTCACCAGACCGGGAGGCCTACAATGAGCAGTTCTTC. Its translation is CASSYSPDREAYNEQFF.

This clonotype was found many times. The chain links TRBV12-3 or TRBV12-4 to TRBJ2-7; D gene ambiguous. There are 14 residues in the CDR3. Trimming pared 1 base from V and 5 bases from J, leaving 12 bases between. The DNA for the CDR3 is TGTGCCAGCAGTTTAGATGGTATCGAGCACGAGCAGTACTTC. It specifies CASSLDGIEHEQYF.

This clonotype was seen ten or more times. This chain links TRBV11-2 with TRBJ2-1, with D maybe TRBD1 (7 bases). Germline assignment: CDR1 SGHAT and CDR2 FQNNGV. The CDR3 is made up of 14 amino acids. The V end lost 5 bases, the J end lost 12 bases, and 20 bases lay between the germline ends. The CDR3 bases are TGTGCCAGCAGCCCAGCCGGGACAGTCGGGGGGCAGTTCTTC. This translates into CASSPAGTVGGQFF.

In its sample, this clonotype was seen many times. The V gene is TRBV10-3, the J gene TRBJ1-2; D call uncertain. The CDR3 contains 12 residues. Trimming shortened V by 3 bases and J by 5 bases, and 7 bases separated the two germline ends. Germline lookup yields CDR1 ENHRY and CDR2 SYGVKD. In DNA form, the CDR3 reads TGTGCCATCAGTGACGAGAGGTATGGCTACACCTTC. This gives the protein CAISDERYGYTF.

The chain employs TRBV7-3 and TRBJ2-1; D uncertain. The CDR3 spans 15 residues. CDR1 and CDR2 from the germline V gene are SGHTA and FQGTGA. The V end was cut by 5 bases, the J end by 4 bases, with 15 bases between. Here the CDR3 DNA reads TGTGCCAGCAGCCGCCTCGCTAGAGAGTACAATGAGCAGTTCTTC. Its protein is CASSRLAREYNEQFF.

The chain joins TRBV6-2 or TRBV6-3 to TRBJ2-7; D not resolved. Germline CDR1 MNHEY, CDR2 SVGEGT. CDR3 length: 12 amino acids. The V end was cut by 7 bases, the J end by 3 bases, with 10 bases between. The CDR3 spells CASTSLFYEQYF. As DNA, the CDR3 is TGTGCCAGCACCTCCTTGTTCTACGAGCAGTACTTC.

This clonotype was counted at least ten times. The genes are TRBV7-9 and TRBJ2-5, with D perhaps matching TRBD1 or TRBD2 (7 bases each). The CDR3 sequence is 16 residues long. CDR1 is SEHNR, CDR2 FQNEAQ, per germline (reference sequence). The V gene lost 4 bases and the J gene lost 2 bases, with 17 bases spanning the gap. For the CDR3, the DNA is TGTGCCAGCAGCTACCGACAGGGAGGGATTCAAGAGACCCAGTACTTC. It yields the protein CASSYRQGGIQETQYF.

This chain links TRBV20-1 with TRBJ2-5; D unclear. The CDR3 extends over 11 amino acids. Trimming took 3 bases from V and 8 from J, leaving 10 bases between them. Germline CDR1 is DFQATT and CDR2 is SNEGSKA (reference sequence). Written as DNA, the CDR3 is TGCAGTGCTAGTATGGCCCTTACCCAGTACTTC. Residues: CSASMALTQYF.

The genes are TRBV5-1 and TRBJ2-3; 9 bases line up with TRBD2. CDR1 and CDR2 (germline): SGHRS, YFSETQ. The CDR3 spans 16 residues. The ends lost 1 base at V and 3 bases at J; junction bases unmatched: 6. The CDR3 DNA reads TGCGCCAGCAGCTTGTTCGGCGGGGGGGCAACAGATACGCAGTATTTT. Residues: CASSLFGGGATDTQYF.

The chain links TRBV20-1 to TRBJ1-6, with D unclear. The V gene lost 1 base and the J gene lost 0 bases, with 13 bases spanning the gap. Germline CDR1 is DFQATT and CDR2 is SNEGSKA (reference sequence). The CDR3 length is 17 residues. CDR3 sequence: CSARAAGRSSYNSPLHF. The CDR3 DNA is TGCAGTGCTAGAGCAGCGGGTCGCAGCTCCTATAATTCACCCCTCCACTTT.

The rearrangement joins TRBV30 to TRBJ1-2; D ambiguous. This CDR3 region has 13 residues. V was cut by 3 bases and J by 4 bases, with 12 bases left in between. Germline-derived CDR1 and CDR2 are GTSNPN and SVGIG (reference sequence). CDR3 sequence: CAWRLDGPYGYTF. In DNA, the CDR3 is TGTGCCTGGAGACTGGACGGCCCCTATGGCTACACCTTC.

The rearrangement links TRBV12-3 or TRBV12-4 to TRBJ1-2; 9 nucleotides agree with TRBD1. Trimming cost V 5 bases and J 6 bases; bases outside gene matches: 4. This CDR3 has 13 amino acids. Written as DNA, the CDR3 is TGTGCCAGCAGTGCCTACAGGGGGCATGGCTACACCTTC. The encoded protein is CASSAYRGHGYTF.

The rearrangement joins TRBV7-9 to TRBJ1-1; perhaps TRBD1 as D (5 bases). Germline-derived CDR1 and CDR2 are SEHNR and FQNEAQ (reference sequence). Between the trimmed V and J ends, which lost 0 bases and 7 bases, there was a span of 9 bases. There are 13 residues in the CDR3. The CDR3 DNA reads as TGTGCCAGCAGCTTAGCGATAGGGGATGAAGCTTTCTTT. Its translation: CASSLAIGDEAFF. Drawing the rest from reference TRBV7-9 and TRBJ1-1, the complete variable domain is DTGVSQNPRHKITKRGQNVTFRCDPISEHNRLYWYRQTLGQGPEFLTYFQNEAQLEKSRLLSDRFSAERPKGSFSTLEIQRTEQGDSAMYLCASSLAIGDEAFFGQGTRLTVV.

This clonotype was picked up a small number of times. The chain has TRBV7-8 and TRBJ2-5; 8 bases match TRBD2. V gave up 5 bases and J gave up 2 bases; unmatched junction bases: 7. The CDR3 consists of 15 residues. The germline gives CDR1 SGHVS, CDR2 FQNEAQ. Here the CDR3 reads CASSTSLAAQETQYF. CDR3 in DNA: TGTGCCAGCAGCACCTCACTAGCGGCTCAAGAGACCCAGTACTTC.

The V and J genes are TRBV29-1 and TRBJ2-7, with D tentatively TRBD1 (6 bases). The V and J ends lost 5 bases and 0 bases respectively, with 14 bases between them. CDR1 and CDR2 from the germline V gene are SQVTM and ANQGSEA. The CDR3 totals 14 residues. The CDR3 bases are TGCAGCGTTAGACTGAGACAGGACTCCTACGAGCAGTACTTC. Its protein is CSVRLRQDSYEQYF.

V usage is TRBV7-9 and J usage is TRBJ2-3; TRBD1 matches at 8 bases. The CDR3 extends over 15 amino acids. The V and J ends lost 5 bases and 3 bases, in that order; junction bases with no gene match: 7. Per the germline V gene, CDR1 is SEHNR and CDR2 is FQNEAQ (reference sequence). The CDR3 DNA follows: TGTGCCAGCAGCCTAGTGAGACAGGGGACAGATACGCAGTATTTT. Encoded protein: CASSLVRQGTDTQYF.

This clonotype came up many times. The CDR3 DNA reads as TGTGCCAGCCGAGGGGGCAGGGAATCCTACGAGCAGTACTTC. Its translation: CASRGGRESYEQYF. The chain uses TRBV6-1 and TRBJ2-7; the match to TRBD1 covers 7 bases. Germline V gene sequence: CDR1 MNHNS, CDR2 SASEGT. The CDR3 consists of 14 residues. The J segment lost 1 base and the V segment lost 8 bases, leaving 8 bases of the junction unmatched.

The chain links TRBV6-1 to TRBJ1-2, with 9 bases fitting TRBD1. This CDR3 has 14 amino acids. Germline CDR1 and CDR2: MNHNS and SASEGT. The ends lost 6 bases at V and 2 bases at J; junction bases unmatched: 4. CDR3 sequence (DNA): TGTGCCAGCAGCGCAGACAGGGGGAACTATGGCTACACCTTC. Amino acids: CASSADRGNYGYTF.

This clonotype was recorded a few times. CDR3 DNA sequence: TGTGCCAGCAGCTTGGAGGGGCGCGGCAGAGATACGCAGTATTTT. The encoded protein is CASSLEGRGRDTQYF. This chain links TRBV5-4 with TRBJ2-3; D perhaps matches TRBD1 (5 bases). Germline loops: CDR1 SGHNT, CDR2 YYREEE (reference sequence). V lost 0 bases and J 5 bases, leaving 13 bases between the germline ends. CDR3 length: 15 amino acids.

This CDR3 reads CSARVASGLFPYEQYF. The CDR3 DNA sequence: TGCAGTGCTAGAGTAGCTAGCGGTCTGTTTCCCTACGAGCAGTACTTC. The chain links TRBV20-1 to TRBJ2-7; TRBD2 aligns across 7 bases. Germline V CDR1 and CDR2: DFQATT, SNEGSKA (reference sequence). This CDR3 contains 16 residues. V lost 1 base and J lost 2; bases outside the gene matches: 11.

This clonotype was counted at least ten times. V usage is TRBV11-2 and J usage is TRBJ2-6; D is uncertain. Trimming left V 1 base short and J 2 bases short, with 6 bases between. Germline V CDR1 and CDR2: SGHAT, FQNNGV. The CDR3 runs 15 residues. The CDR3 bases are TGTGCCAGCAGCTTAGCGGCTACTGGGGCCAACGTCCTGACTTTC. This translates into CASSLAATGANVLTF. Full variable domain (remainder filled in from reference TRBV11-2 and TRBJ2-6): EAGVAQSPRYKIIEKRQSVAFWCNPISGHATLYWYQQILGQGPKLLIQFQNNGVVDDSQLPKDRFSAERLKGVDSTLKIQPAKLEDSAVYLCASSLAATGANVLTFGAGSRLTVL.

The sample holds a few counts of this clonotype. The chain is built from TRBV20-1 and TRBJ2-5; 10 bases are a match to TRBD2. After removal of 0 bases from V and 5 bases from J, the junction contained 18 bases not matched to a gene. The V gene's germline CDR1 is DFQATT and CDR2 SNEGSKA (reference sequence). The length of the CDR3 is 19 residues. The CDR3 here is CSARDIILNTSGEGETQYF. The CDR3, as DNA: TGCAGTGCTAGAGATATTATCCTGAACACTAGCGGGGAAGGGGAGACCCAGTACTTC.

This clonotype occurred many times. The chain joins TRBV6-5 to TRBJ1-6; D unresolved. V lost 0 bases to trimming and J lost 15 bases, with 12 bases between them. Germline V gene data show CDR1 as MNHEY and CDR2 as SVGAGI. The length of the CDR3 is 13 residues. The CDR3 loop reads CASSYSGPPILHF. The DNA of the CDR3 is TGTGCCAGCAGTTACTCGGGCCCACCTATCCTCCACTTT.

In its sample, this clonotype was seen a few times. This chain uses TRBV20-1 with TRBJ2-7; unclear D gene. V shed 6 bases and J shed 4 bases, with 7 bases lying between them. The CDR3 is made up of 10 amino acids. From germline, CDR1 is DFQATT and CDR2 SNEGSKA (reference sequence). The CDR3 protein is CSARSYEQYF. CDR3 DNA sequence: TGCAGTGCAAGGAGTTACGAGCAGTACTTC.

The chain carries TRBV28 and TRBJ1-6, with TRBD1 matching 7 bases. Germline loops: CDR1 MDHEN, CDR2 SYDVKM. J lost 9 bases, V lost 2 bases, and 7 bases had no gene match. The CDR3 runs 15 residues. The CDR3 DNA reads as TGTGCCAGCAGTTTACCCGGACAGGCGGGTTCACCCCTCCACTTT. Protein product: CASSLPGQAGSPLHF.